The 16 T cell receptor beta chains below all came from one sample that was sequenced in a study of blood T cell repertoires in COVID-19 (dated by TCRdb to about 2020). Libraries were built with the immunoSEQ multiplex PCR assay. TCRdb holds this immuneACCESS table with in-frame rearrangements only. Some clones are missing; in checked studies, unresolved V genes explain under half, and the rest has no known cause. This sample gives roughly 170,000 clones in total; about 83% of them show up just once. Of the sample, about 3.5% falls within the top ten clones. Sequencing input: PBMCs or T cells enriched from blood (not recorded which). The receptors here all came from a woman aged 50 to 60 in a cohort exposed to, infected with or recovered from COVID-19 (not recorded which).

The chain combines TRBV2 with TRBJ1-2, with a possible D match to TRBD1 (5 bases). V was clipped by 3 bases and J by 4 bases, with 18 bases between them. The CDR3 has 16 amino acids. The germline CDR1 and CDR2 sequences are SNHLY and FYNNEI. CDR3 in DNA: TGTGCCAGCAGTGACCATCTAGGGGCCCGCGTCTATGGCTACACCTTC. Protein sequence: CASSDHLGARVYGYTF. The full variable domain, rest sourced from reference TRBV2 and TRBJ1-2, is EPEVTQTPSHQVTQMGQEVILRCVPISNHLYFYWYRQILGQKVEFLVSFYNNEISEKSEIFDDQFSVERPDGSNFTLKIRSTKLEDSAMYFCASSDHLGARVYGYTFGSGTRLTVV.

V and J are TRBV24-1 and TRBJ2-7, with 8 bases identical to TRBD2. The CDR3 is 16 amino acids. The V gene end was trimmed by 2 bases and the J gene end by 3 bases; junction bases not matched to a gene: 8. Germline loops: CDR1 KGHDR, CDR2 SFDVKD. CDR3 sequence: CATSDSRPGLVYEQYF. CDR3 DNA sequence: TGTGCCACCAGTGATTCCCGGCCGGGACTAGTCTACGAGCAGTACTTC.

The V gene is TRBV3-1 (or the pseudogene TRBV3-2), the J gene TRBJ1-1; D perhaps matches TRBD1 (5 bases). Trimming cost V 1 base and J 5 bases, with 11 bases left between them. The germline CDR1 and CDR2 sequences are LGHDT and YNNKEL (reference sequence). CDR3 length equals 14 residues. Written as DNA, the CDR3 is TGTGCCAGCAGCCAAGGTGGGAAGGGGACTGAAGCTTTCTTT. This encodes CASSQGGKGTEAFF.

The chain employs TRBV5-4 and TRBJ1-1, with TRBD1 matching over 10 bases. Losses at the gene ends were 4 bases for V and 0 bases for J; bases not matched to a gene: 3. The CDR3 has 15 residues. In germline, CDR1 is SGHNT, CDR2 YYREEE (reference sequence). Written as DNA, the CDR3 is TGTGCCAGCAGCCGACAGGGGGCTGTGAACACTGAAGCTTTCTTT. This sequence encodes CASSRQGAVNTEAFF.

CDR3 sequence reads: CASSVALTDPTEAFF. CDR3 sequence (DNA): TGTGCCAGCAGCGTAGCTCTAACAGATCCAACTGAAGCTTTCTTT. The chain recombines TRBV9 with TRBJ1-1; D call uncertain. CDR1 is SGDLS, CDR2 YYNGEE, per germline. The CDR3 consists of 15 residues. The V and J ends lost 0 bases and 5 bases respectively, with 14 bases between them.

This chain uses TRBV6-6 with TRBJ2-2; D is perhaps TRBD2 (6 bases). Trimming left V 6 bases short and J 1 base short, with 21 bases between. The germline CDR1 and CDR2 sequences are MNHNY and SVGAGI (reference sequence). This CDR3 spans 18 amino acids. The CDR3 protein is CASRRAVSGILNTGELFF. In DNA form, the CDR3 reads TGTGCCAGCAGACGAGCCGTTAGCGGCATATTGAACACCGGGGAGCTGTTTTTT.

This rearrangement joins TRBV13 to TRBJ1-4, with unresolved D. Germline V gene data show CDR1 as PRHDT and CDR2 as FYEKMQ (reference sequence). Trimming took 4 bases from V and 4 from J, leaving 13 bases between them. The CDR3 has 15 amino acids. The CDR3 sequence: CASSSPSEGNEKLFF. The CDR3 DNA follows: TGTGCCAGCAGCTCCCCGTCCGAGGGTAATGAAAAACTGTTTTTT. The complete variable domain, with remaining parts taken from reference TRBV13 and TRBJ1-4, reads AAGVIQSPRHLIKEKRETATLKCYPIPRHDTVYWYQQGPGQDPQFLISFYEKMQSDKGSIPDRFSAQQFSDYHSELNMSSLELGDSALYFCASSSPSEGNEKLFFGSGTQLSVL.

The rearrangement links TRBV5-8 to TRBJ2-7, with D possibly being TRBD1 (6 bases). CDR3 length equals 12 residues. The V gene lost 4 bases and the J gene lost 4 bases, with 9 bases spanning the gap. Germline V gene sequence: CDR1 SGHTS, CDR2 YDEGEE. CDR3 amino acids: CASSRTVYEQYF. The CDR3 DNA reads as TGTGCCAGCAGCCGGACAGTTTACGAGCAGTACTTC.

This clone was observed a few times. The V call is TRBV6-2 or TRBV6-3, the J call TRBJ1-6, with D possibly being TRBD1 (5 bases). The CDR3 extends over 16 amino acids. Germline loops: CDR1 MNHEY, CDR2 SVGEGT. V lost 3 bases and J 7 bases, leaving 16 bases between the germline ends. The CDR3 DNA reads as TGTGCCAGCAGTTATGCCGCAGGGAAGAAAAATTCACCCCTCCACTTT. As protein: CASSYAAGKKNSPLHF.

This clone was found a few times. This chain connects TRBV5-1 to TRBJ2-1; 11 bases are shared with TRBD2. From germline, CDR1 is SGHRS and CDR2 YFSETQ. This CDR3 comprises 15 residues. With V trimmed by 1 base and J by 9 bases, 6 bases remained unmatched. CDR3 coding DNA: TGCGCCAGCAGCTTGATTACTAGCGGGGGAATTGAGCAGTTCTTC. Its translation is CASSLITSGGIEQFF.

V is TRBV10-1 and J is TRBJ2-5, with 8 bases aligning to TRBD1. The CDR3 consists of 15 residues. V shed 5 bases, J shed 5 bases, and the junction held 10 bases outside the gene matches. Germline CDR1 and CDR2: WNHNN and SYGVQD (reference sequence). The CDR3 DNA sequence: TGCGCCAGCAGTAAGGGGACAGGAGGCGAGGAGACCCAGTACTTC. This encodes CASSKGTGGEETQYF.

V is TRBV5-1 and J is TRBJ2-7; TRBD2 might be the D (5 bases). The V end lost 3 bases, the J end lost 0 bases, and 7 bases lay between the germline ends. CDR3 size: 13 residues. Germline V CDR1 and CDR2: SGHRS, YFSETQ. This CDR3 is CASSWESSYEQYF. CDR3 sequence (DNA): TGCGCCAGCAGCTGGGAGAGCTCCTACGAGCAGTACTTC.

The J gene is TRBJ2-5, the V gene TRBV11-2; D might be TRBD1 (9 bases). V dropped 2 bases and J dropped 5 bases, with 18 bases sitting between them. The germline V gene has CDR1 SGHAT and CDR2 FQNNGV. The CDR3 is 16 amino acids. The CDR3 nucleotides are TGTGCCAGCAGCTTAACGGGACAGGGCGGGAGGGAGACCCAGTACTTC. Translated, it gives CASSLTGQGGRETQYF.

CDR3 sequence: CASSQAGGWLHEQFF. CDR3 bases: TGTGCCAGCAGCCAAGCGGGAGGTTGGTTACATGAGCAGTTCTTC. The chain links TRBV3-1 (or the pseudogene TRBV3-2) to TRBJ2-1, with TRBD2 identical over 7 bases. Unmatched junction bases numbered 8, after V lost 1 base and J lost 8 bases. This CDR3 is 15 amino acids long. Germline-derived CDR1 and CDR2 are LGHDT and YNNKEL (reference sequence).

CDR3 protein: CASTPGGSTNTGELFF. The CDR3 nucleotides are TGTGCCAGCACCCCGGGAGGGTCTACGAACACCGGGGAGCTGTTTTTT. V is TRBV5-4 and J is TRBJ2-2; 8 bases map to TRBD2. V was pared by 6 bases and J by 0 bases, with 7 bases of the junction left unmatched. The CDR3 spans 16 residues. CDR1 is SGHNT and CDR2 is YYREEE in the germline V gene (reference sequence).

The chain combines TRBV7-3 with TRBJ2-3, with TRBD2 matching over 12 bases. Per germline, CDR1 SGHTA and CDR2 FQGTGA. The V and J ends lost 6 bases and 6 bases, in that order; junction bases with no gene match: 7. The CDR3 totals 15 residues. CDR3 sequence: CASSASGREADTQYF. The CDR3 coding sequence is TGTGCCAGCAGTGCTAGCGGGAGGGAAGCGGATACGCAGTATTTT.